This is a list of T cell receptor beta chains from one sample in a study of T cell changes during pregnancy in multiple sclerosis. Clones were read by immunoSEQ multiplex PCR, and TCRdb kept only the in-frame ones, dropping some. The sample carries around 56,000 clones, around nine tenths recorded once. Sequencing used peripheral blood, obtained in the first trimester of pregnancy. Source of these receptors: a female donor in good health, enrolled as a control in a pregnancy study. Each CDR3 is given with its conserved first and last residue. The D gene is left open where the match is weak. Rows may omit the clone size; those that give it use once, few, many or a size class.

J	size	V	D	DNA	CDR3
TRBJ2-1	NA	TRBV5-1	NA	TGCGCCAGCAGCTTGGGGGGAAGCCAGGGTGAGCAGTTCTTC	CASSLGGSQGEQFF
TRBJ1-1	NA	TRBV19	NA	TGTGCCAGTAGTATCGGGGGAAGCACTGAAGCTTTCTTT	CASSIGGSTEAFF
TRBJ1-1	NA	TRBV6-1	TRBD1	TGTGCCAGCTTTATGGGGGGACAGCACAACACTGAAGCTTTCTTT	CASFMGGQHNTEAFF
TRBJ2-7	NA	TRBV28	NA	TGTGCCAGCAGTTTTGGGGGGCGGGAGATAAACTACGAGCAGTACTTC	CASSFGGREINYEQYF
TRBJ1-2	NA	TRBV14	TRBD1	TGTGCCAGCCCCAATGGGTTACAGGGGGCGCCGAAGGGCGGCTACACCTTC	CASPNGLQGAPKGGYTF
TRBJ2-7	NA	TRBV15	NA	TGTGCCACCAGCGAGGCAGGGAACGAGCAGTACTTC	CATSEAGNEQYF
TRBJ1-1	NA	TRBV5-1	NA	TGCGCCAGCAGCTCGGGGGGTTCTAAGAACACTGAAGCTTTCTTT	CASSSGGSKNTEAFF
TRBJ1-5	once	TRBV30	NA	TGTGCCTGGAGCGCGCAGGTTCACAATCAGCCCCAGCATTTT	CAWSAQVHNQPQHF
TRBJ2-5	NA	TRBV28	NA	TGTGCCAGCAGTTTATGGAGCAACCAAGAGACCCAGTACTTC	CASSLWSNQETQYF
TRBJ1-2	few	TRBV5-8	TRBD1	TGTGCCAGCAGCTTGGGAGCTGGACAGGGCACCTATGGCTACACCTTC	CASSLGAGQGTYGYTF
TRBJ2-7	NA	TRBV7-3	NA	TGTGCCAGCAGCTACTTAGGGGGTACCTACGAGCAGTACTTC	CASSYLGGTYEQYF
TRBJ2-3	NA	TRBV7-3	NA	TGTGCCAGCAGCTTCGGAGGGACAGATACGCAGTATTTT	CASSFGGTDTQYF
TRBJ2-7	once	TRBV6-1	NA	TGTGCCAGCAGTGAAATTCCCGGGGTTGGCGAGCAGTACTTC	CASSEIPGVGEQYF
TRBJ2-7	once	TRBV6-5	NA	TGTGCCAGCAGGTCCAGTTACTACGAGCAGTACTTC	CASRSSYYEQYF
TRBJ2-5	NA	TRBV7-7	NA	TGTGCTAGCAGCACCTCTGGAATGAGGGCAGAGACCCAGTACTTC	CASSTSGMRAETQYF
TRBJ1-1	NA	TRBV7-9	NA	TGTGCCAGCAGCTTAGCCAGACTAGGAGAGACTGAAGCTTTCTTT	CASSLARLGETEAFF
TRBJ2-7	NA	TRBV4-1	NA	TGCGCCAGCAGCCACAACCAGGACTACGAGCAGTACTTC	CASSHNQDYEQYF
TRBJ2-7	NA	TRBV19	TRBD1	TGTGCCAGTAGTATAGGACAGGGGGCGGACGAGCAGTACTTC	CASSIGQGADEQYF
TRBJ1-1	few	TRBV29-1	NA	TGCAGCGTCGACCTGACAGGAGTGAACACTGAAGCTTTCTTT	CSVDLTGVNTEAFF
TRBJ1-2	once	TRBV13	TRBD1	TGTGCCAGCAGCTTTCGTTCGACAGGGAACTATGGCTACACCTTC	CASSFRSTGNYGYTF
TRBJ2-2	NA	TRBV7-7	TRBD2	TGTGCTAGCAGCTTAGCCGCAGCGGGGGTCGGGGAGCTGTTTTTT	CASSLAAAGVGELFF
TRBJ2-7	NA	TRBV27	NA	TGTGCCAGCAGTTTTCCCGGGAGATCCTACGAGCAGTACTTC	CASSFPGRSYEQYF
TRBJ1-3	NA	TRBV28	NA	TGTGCCAGCAAAGATACAGGGTTCTCTGGAAACACCATATATTTT	CASKDTGFSGNTIYF
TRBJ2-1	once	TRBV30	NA	TGTGCCCACGCAATAGCGGACTCCTACAATGAGCAGTTCTTC	CAHAIADSYNEQFF
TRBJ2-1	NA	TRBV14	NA	TGTGCCAGCAGCCAAGTACTACAGGGGAGGCATGAGCAGTTCTTC	CASSQVLQGRHEQFF
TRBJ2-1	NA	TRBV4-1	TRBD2	TGCGCCAGCAGCCAAGACGCGGGGGTTATCTACAATGAGCAGTTCTTC	CASSQDAGVIYNEQFF
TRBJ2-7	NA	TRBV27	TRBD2	TGTGCCAGCAGTTCACTTTCGGCGGGAGGGCCGGTTCAATCCGAGCAGTACTTC	CASSSLSAGGPVQSEQYF
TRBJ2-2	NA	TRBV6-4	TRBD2	TGTGCCACCTCCCTGACTAGCGGTGACACCGGGGAGCTGTTTTTT	CATSLTSGDTGELFF
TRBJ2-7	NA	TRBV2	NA	TGTGCCAGCAGTGTTGTAGATCACTACGAGCAGTACTTC	CASSVVDHYEQYF
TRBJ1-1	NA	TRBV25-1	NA	TGTGCCAGCAGTGAGGGTAGGGCAGGGGTCATTTTCATCGCTGAAGCTTTCTTT	CASSEGRAGVIFIAEAFF
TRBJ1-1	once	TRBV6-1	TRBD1	TGTGCCAGCAGTCTAACAGGGGGCCTGGCTGAAGCTTTCTTT	CASSLTGGLAEAFF